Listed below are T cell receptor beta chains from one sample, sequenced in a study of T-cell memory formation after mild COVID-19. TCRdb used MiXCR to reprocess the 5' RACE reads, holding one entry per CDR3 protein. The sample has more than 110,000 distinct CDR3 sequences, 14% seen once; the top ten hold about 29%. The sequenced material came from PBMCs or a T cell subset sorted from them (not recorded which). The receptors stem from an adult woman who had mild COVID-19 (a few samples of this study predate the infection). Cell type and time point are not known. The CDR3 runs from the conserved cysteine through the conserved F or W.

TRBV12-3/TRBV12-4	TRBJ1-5	CASSPTPGFNQPQHF
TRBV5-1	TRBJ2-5	CASSLMPGQGETQYF
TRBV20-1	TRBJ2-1	CSARDLDRSIGFF
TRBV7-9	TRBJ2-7	CASSSTGSYEQYF
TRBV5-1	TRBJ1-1	CASSLEFGGSEAFF
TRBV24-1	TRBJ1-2	CATSDPDRGALGYTF
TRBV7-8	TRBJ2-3	CASRSASDLILTDTQYF
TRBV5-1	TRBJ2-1	CASSLAEAAYYNEQFF
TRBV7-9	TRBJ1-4	CASGSWAPNEKLFF
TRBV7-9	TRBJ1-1	CASSFQGNTEAFF
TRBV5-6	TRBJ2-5	CASTQGSGWTQYF
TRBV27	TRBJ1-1	CASKGDTEAFF
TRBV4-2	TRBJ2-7	CASSHGRDSSYEQYF
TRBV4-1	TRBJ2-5	CASSQVGTAAQETQYF
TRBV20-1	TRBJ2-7	CSARSPPGGPLSYEQYF
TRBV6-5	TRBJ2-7	CASSLPGTSGSVEQYF
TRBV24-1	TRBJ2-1	CATSGRTRATGQFF
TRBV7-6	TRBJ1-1	CASSSGRGNTEAFF
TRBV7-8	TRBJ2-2	CASSLATGGPGELFF
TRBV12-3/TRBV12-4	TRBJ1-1	CASSSRRKGMNTEAFF
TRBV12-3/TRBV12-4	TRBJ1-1	CASSNRVKGTFF
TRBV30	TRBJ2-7	CAWTPGTGEYEQYF
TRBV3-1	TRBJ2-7	CASSQDLAGYEQYF
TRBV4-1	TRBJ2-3	CASSQTIPSWGDTQYF
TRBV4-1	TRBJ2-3	CASSHGQGLDTQYF
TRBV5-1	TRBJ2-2	CASSYVQGDTGELFF
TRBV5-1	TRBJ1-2	CASSPVRGGAFGYTF
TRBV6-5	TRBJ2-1	CASGLLENNEQFF
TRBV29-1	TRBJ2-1	CSVVDGSSYNEQFF
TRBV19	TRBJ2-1	CASTLGGANEQFF
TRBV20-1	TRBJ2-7	CSARGTGTGTYEQYF
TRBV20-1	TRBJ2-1	CSAPPGPLPTDEQFF
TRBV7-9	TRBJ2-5	CASSSEIYQETQYF
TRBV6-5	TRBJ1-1	CASRTFREGTEAFF
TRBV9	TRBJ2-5	CASEPGQGREETQYF
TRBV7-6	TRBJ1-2	CASSPDSYYGYTF
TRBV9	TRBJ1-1	CASSEEGQADTEAFF
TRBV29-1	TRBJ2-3	CSVEAQETDTQYF
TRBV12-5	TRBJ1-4	CASGPGLDEKLFF
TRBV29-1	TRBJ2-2	CSVERGRDTGELFF
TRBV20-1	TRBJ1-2	CSARDLGFASDNYGYTF
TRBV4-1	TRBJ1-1	CASRPWLDSLTEAFF
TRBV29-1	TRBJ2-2	CSVELRGNTGELFF
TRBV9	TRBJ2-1	CASSTPPGNEQFF
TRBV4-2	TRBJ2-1	CASSQEGYEVGDNEQFF
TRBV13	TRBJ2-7	CASSSLGGGASYEQYF
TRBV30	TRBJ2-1	CAWTIQGGGSYNEQFF
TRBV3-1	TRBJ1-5	CASSQEGQPQHF